A selection of T cell receptor beta chains follows, all from one sample in a study of beta chain features in type 1 diabetes. The method was immunoSEQ multiplex PCR; TCRdb's version includes in-frame clones alone and lacks a portion of them. The sample consists of about 360,000 clones, about 12% of them appearing once. Sequenced sample: naive CD4+ T cells from blood. Receptors were obtained from a woman in her late teens or twenties with type 1 diabetes. CDR3s include the opening cysteine and the closing phenylalanine or tryptophan. The D gene is left open where the match is weak. Clone sizes are given selectively: once, few, many, or a class where the clone is expanded.

V	J	D	size	CDR3	DNA
TRBV7-2	TRBJ2-5	NA	few	CASSFEKLVQETQYF	TGTGCCAGCAGCTTCGAGAAACTAGTACAAGAGACCCAGTACTTC
TRBV5-4	TRBJ2-1	TRBD2	NA	CASSLPLAGQNEQFF	TGTGCCAGCAGCTTGCCTCTAGCGGGACAGAATGAGCAGTTCTTC
TRBV19	TRBJ2-7	NA	NA	CASQGAYEQYF	TGTGCCAGTCAGGGCGCCTACGAGCAGTACTTC
TRBV27	TRBJ1-2	NA	NA	CASSSTGHYGYTF	TGTGCCAGCAGTTCGACAGGTCATTATGGCTACACCTTC
TRBV5-4	TRBJ1-4	TRBD1	few	CASRPGGVGEKLFF	TGTGCCAGCAGACCAGGGGGCGTGGGGGAAAAACTGTTTTTT
TRBV28	TRBJ2-1	NA	few	CASSRSTDRDEQFF	TGTGCCAGCAGCCGCTCGACCGATCGGGATGAGCAGTTCTTC
TRBV13	TRBJ2-1	TRBD2	NA	CASSTSAGGRNEQFF	TGTGCCAGCAGCACGTCGGCGGGGGGGCGCAATGAGCAGTTCTTC
TRBV19	TRBJ2-2	NA	few	CASSNLLGGGELFF	TGTGCCAGTAGTAACCTTCTGGGAGGCGGGGAGCTGTTTTTT
TRBV7-8	TRBJ2-1	NA	NA	CASSSDRLSEQFF	TGTGCCAGCAGCTCAGACAGGTTGAGTGAGCAGTTCTTC
TRBV4-3	TRBJ2-5	NA	NA	CASSYRRSGTQYF	TGCGCCAGCAGCTACCGAAGATCAGGGACCCAGTACTTC
TRBV18	TRBJ2-1	NA	few	CASSPFKSTERVEQFF	TGTGCCAGCTCACCATTTAAGAGCACTGAGAGGGTTGAGCAGTTCTTC
TRBV9	TRBJ2-2	NA	few	CASSGQSLTGELFF	TGTGCCAGCAGTGGACAGAGTCTCACCGGGGAGCTGTTTTTT
TRBV14	TRBJ1-1	NA	NA	CASSPIGRAFF	TGTGCCAGCAGCCCGATTGGTAGAGCTTTCTTT
TRBV11-3	TRBJ1-1	NA	NA	CASSTTVDTEAFF	TGTGCCAGCAGCACGACAGTGGACACTGAAGCTTTCTTT
TRBV7-8	TRBJ2-5	NA	few	CASSSNDRLNQETQYF	TGTGCCAGCAGCTCTAACGACAGGCTAAACCAAGAGACCCAGTACTTC
TRBV15	TRBJ2-5	NA	few	CATSPRTPQETQYF	TGTGCCACCAGCCCCCGGACACCCCAAGAGACCCAGTACTTC
TRBV5-4	TRBJ2-3	TRBD1	few	CASSVGQDNTDTQYF	TGTGCCAGCAGCGTAGGACAGGACAACACAGATACGCAGTATTTT
TRBV9	TRBJ2-5	TRBD2	few	CASSHRTSGGTQETQYF	TGTGCCAGCAGCCACCGGACTAGCGGGGGGACTCAAGAGACCCAGTACTTC
TRBV11-2	TRBJ2-6	NA	few	CASSFIRSSGANVLTF	TGTGCCAGCAGCTTCATTCGCAGCTCTGGGGCCAACGTCCTGACTTTC
TRBV4-1	TRBJ2-4	NA	few	CASSQGAIGAKNIQYF	TGCGCCAGCAGCCAAGGGGCTATAGGAGCCAAAAACATTCAGTACTTC
TRBV30	TRBJ2-2	NA	NA	CAWSQRGWGLVVAGELFF	TGTGCCTGGAGTCAACGTGGGTGGGGGCTGGTCGTAGCCGGGGAGCTGTTTTTT
TRBV4-3	TRBJ2-7	NA	few	CASSQDGARTSLYEQYF	TGCGCCAGCAGCCAAGACGGCGCCAGGACATCCCTTTACGAGCAGTACTTC
TRBV2	TRBJ2-5	NA	NA	CASTLTPGYGETQYF	TGTGCCAGCACTCTGACACCAGGGTATGGGGAGACCCAGTACTTC
TRBV28	TRBJ2-7	NA	NA	CASSRAFIGEQYF	TGTGCCAGCAGTCGCGCCTTCATTGGCGAGCAGTACTTC
TRBV5-1	TRBJ2-1	TRBD1	NA	CASSLAQIRGSGGAGQFF	TGCGCCAGCAGCTTGGCACAGATTAGGGGTTCAGGGGGCGCCGGGCAGTTCTTC
TRBV11-2	TRBJ2-5	NA	few	CATSRQETQYF	TGTGCTACTTCTCGCCAAGAGACCCAGTACTTC
TRBV29-1	TRBJ1-2	NA	few	CSRGGAGYGYTF	TGCAGCCGTGGAGGGGCGGGCTATGGCTACACCTTC
TRBV9	TRBJ2-2	TRBD2	few	CASSGLAGQSKGELFF	TGTGCCAGCAGCGGACTAGCGGGCCAGAGTAAGGGGGAGCTGTTTTTT
TRBV29-1	TRBJ1-2	NA	few	CSGGSGTQYGYTF	TGCAGCGGGGGGTCCGGGACACAGTATGGCTACACCTTC
TRBV15	TRBJ2-5	TRBD1	few	CATKGQGETQYF	TGTGCCACCAAAGGACAGGGGGAGACCCAGTACTTC
TRBV7-2	TRBJ1-6	TRBD1	few	CASRGSGGLNSPLHF	TGTGCCAGCAGGGGGTCAGGGGGCCTAAATTCACCCCTCCACTTT
TRBV7-2	TRBJ2-7	TRBD1	NA	CASSLKPPGTVLYEQYF	TGTGCCAGCAGCTTAAAACCCCCCGGGACAGTGCTCTACGAGCAGTACTTC
TRBV27	TRBJ2-7	TRBD2	NA	CASSLSFGLVGYEQYF	TGTGCCAGCAGTTTATCCTTCGGACTAGTAGGCTACGAGCAGTACTTC
TRBV11-3	TRBJ1-1	NA	NA	CASSEPPDRNTEAFF	TGTGCCAGCAGCGAACCCCCGGACAGGAACACTGAAGCTTTCTTT
TRBV5-6	TRBJ1-4	TRBD1	few	CASSLDGTGGKLFF	TGTGCCAGCAGCTTGGACGGGACAGGGGGAAAACTGTTTTTT
TRBV11-3	TRBJ2-1	TRBD1	NA	CATRGQAGPSEQFF	TGTGCCACCCGAGGACAGGCCGGCCCCTCGGAGCAGTTCTTC
TRBV7-2	TRBJ2-1	NA	NA	CASRSYNEQFF	TGTGCCAGCAGATCATACAATGAGCAGTTCTTC
TRBV30	TRBJ2-5	TRBD1	few	CAWSPGQGDQETQYF	TGTGCCTGGAGTCCGGGTCAGGGGGACCAAGAGACCCAGTACTTC
TRBV6-4	TRBJ2-3	TRBD2	NA	CASSATSGLDTQYF	TGTGCCAGCAGCGCGACTAGCGGACTAGATACGCAGTATTTT
TRBV28	TRBJ2-7	TRBD1	once	CASSHLGPGQGTLAYEQYF	TGTGCCAGCAGCCACCTGGGCCCGGGACAGGGCACTCTCGCTTACGAGCAGTACTTC